A selection of T cell receptor beta chains follows, all from one sample in a study of blood T cell repertoires in COVID-19. Sequencing was performed with immunoSEQ multiplex PCR; in TCRdb, only in-frame clones are kept and a portion is missing. The sample yields over 100,000 clones, over 70% seen once. Material for sequencing was peripheral blood. The receptors come from a woman between 50 and 59 years old with acute or convalescent COVID-19. The CDR3 runs from the conserved cysteine through the conserved F or W. The order of the fields is J gene, D gene, V gene, clone size, CDR3 protein, CDR3 DNA. D genes are given only for firm matches. Size tells how often a clone was seen (once, few, many) or the class of an expanded clone, and some rows leave it out.

TRBJ1-1	TRBD1	TRBV28	-	CASRTGGTYTEAFF	TGTGCCAGCAGGACAGGGGGCACCTACACTGAAGCTTTCTTT
TRBJ1-4	-	TRBV20-1	once	CSARGTAGKLFF	TGCAGTGCTCGTGGTACTGCGGGGAAACTGTTTTTT
TRBJ1-2	TRBD1	TRBV2	-	CASSVQGAGYTF	TGTGCCAGCAGTGTTCAGGGGGCGGGCTACACCTTC
TRBJ2-3	-	TRBV9	-	CASSVLTSTDTQYF	TGTGCCAGCAGCGTACTAACCAGCACAGATACGCAGTATTTT
TRBJ2-3	-	TRBV6-6	-	CASSLTSGIRTDTQYF	TGTGCCAGCAGCCTGACTTCGGGGATTCGGACAGATACGCAGTATTTT
TRBJ2-7	-	TRBV5-1	-	CASWAGRDSYEQYF	TGCGCCAGTTGGGCGGGCCGAGACTCCTACGAGCAGTACTTC
TRBJ1-5	-	TRBV3-1/TRBV3-2	-	CASSLPGIDQPQHF	TGTGCCAGCAGCCTTCCAGGGATAGATCAGCCCCAGCATTTT
TRBJ2-7	-	TRBV3-1/TRBV3-2	-	CASSQVVYEQYF	TGTGCCAGCAGCCAAGTCGTCTACGAGCAGTACTTC
TRBJ1-3	-	TRBV5-1	-	CASSLGAAISGNTIYF	TGCGCCAGCAGCTTGGGAGCTGCGATCTCTGGAAACACCATATATTTT
TRBJ2-6	-	TRBV12-5	few	CASGLGRTAFSGANVLTF	TGTGCTAGTGGTTTAGGGAGAACAGCCTTCTCTGGGGCCAACGTCCTGACTTTC
TRBJ2-3	TRBD2	TRBV7-2	-	CASSLGAGGTDTQYF	TGTGCCAGCAGCTTAGGAGCGGGAGGCACAGATACGCAGTATTTT
TRBJ1-2	-	TRBV10-2	-	CASSGGGQSRSIYGYTF	TGCGCCAGCAGTGGGGGCGGACAGTCTAGATCCATCTATGGCTACACCTTC
TRBJ2-1	TRBD1	TRBV5-4	-	CASSFRDRAINEQFF	TGTGCCAGCAGCTTCCGGGACAGGGCCATCAATGAGCAGTTCTTC
TRBJ2-7	-	TRBV5-5	-	CASSLPQGLYEQYF	TGTGCCAGCAGCTTGCCCCAGGGTCTCTACGAGCAGTACTTC
TRBJ1-1	-	TRBV9	-	CASSSRQTGHMNTEAFF	TGTGCCAGCAGCAGTAGGCAGACAGGACACATGAACACTGAAGCTTTCTTT
TRBJ2-7	-	TRBV19	-	CASNVGRGTGYEQYF	TGTGCCAGTAATGTGGGGCGGGGAACCGGGTACGAGCAGTACTTC
TRBJ1-5	-	TRBV5-1	-	CASSLTGEQPQHF	TGCGCCAGCAGCTTGACAGGTGAACAGCCCCAGCATTTT
TRBJ2-2	-	TRBV4-2	many	CASSQNGANTGELFF	TGTGCCAGCAGCCAAAACGGGGCGAACACCGGGGAGCTGTTTTTT
TRBJ2-2	-	TRBV5-1	-	CASSLEWGLYGELFF	TGCGCCAGCAGCTTGGAGTGGGGGCTGTACGGGGAGCTGTTTTTT
TRBJ2-2	-	TRBV12-5	-	CASGFWSDTGELFF	TGTGCTAGTGGTTTCTGGAGCGACACCGGGGAGCTGTTTTTT
TRBJ1-5	-	TRBV5-8	-	CASSHRGNQPQHF	TGTGCCAGCAGCCATCGGGGAAATCAGCCCCAGCATTTT
TRBJ2-1	-	TRBV7-2	-	CASSSLTRASKQFF	TGTGCCAGCAGCTCCCTAACTAGGGCGAGTAAGCAGTTCTTC
TRBJ1-1	-	TRBV28	-	CASSLSPTVLNTEAFF	TGTGCCAGCAGTTTGTCCCCGACAGTCCTGAACACTGAAGCTTTCTTT
TRBJ1-3	TRBD1	TRBV2	-	CASPNPDRVNTIYF	TGTGCCAGCCCCAACCCGGACAGGGTGAACACCATATATTTT
TRBJ1-1	-	TRBV4-2	few	CASSSRGSNTEAFF	TGTGCCAGCAGCTCGAGGGGGTCTAACACTGAAGCTTTCTTT
TRBJ1-2	-	TRBV20-1	many	CSARGQNGYTF	TGCAGTGCTAGAGGACAAAATGGCTACACCTTC
TRBJ2-7	-	TRBV9	-	CASSSDLGGEQYF	TGTGCCAGCAGCTCGGATTTAGGGGGCGAGCAGTACTTC